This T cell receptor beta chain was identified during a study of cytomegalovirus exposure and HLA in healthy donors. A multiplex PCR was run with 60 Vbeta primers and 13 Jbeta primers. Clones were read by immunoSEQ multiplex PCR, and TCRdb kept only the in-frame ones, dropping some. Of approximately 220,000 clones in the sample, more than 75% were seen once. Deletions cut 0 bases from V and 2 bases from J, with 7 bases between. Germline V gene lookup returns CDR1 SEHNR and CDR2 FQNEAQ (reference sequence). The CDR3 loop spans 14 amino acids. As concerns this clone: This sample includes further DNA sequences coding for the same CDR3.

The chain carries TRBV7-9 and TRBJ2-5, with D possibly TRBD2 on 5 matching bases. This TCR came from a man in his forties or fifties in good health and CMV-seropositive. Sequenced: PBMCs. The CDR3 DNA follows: TGTGCCAGCAGCTTAGCCCGGGAACAAGAGACCCAGTACTTC. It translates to CASSLAREQETQYF.